The rows below give T cell receptor beta chains drawn from one sample of a study of cytomegalovirus exposure and HLA in healthy donors. Generated by immunoSEQ multiplex PCR, the TCRdb table keeps only in-frame clones and is missing some. This repertoire includes fewer than 150,000 clones. Sequenced sample: PBMCs. The receptors were sampled from a woman aged 55-69 years in good health and CMV-seronegative. The CDR3 runs from the conserved cysteine through the conserved F or W. The order of the fields is D gene, J gene, CDR3 length, V gene, CDR3 DNA, CDR3 protein. D genes are given only for firm matches.

d_gene: TRBD1; j_gene: TRBJ2-5; len: 15; v_gene: TRBV28; CDR3nt: TGTGCCAGCAGTTTAAGTATAGGGGGCGGTGAGACCCAGTACTTC; CDR3aa: CASSLSIGGGETQYF
d_gene: TRBD2; j_gene: TRBJ2-3; len: 16; v_gene: TRBV28; CDR3nt: TGTGCCAGCAGTTCGGAAGCGGGGGGGCAGATAAATACGCAGTATTTT; CDR3aa: CASSSEAGGQINTQYF
d_gene: .; j_gene: TRBJ2-7; len: 17; v_gene: TRBV5-8; CDR3nt: TGTGCCAGCAGAAACCGGGTATCACGACAGGACCCTTACGAGCAGTACTTC; CDR3aa: CASRNRVSRQDPYEQYF
d_gene: TRBD2; j_gene: TRBJ2-1; len: 14; v_gene: TRBV6-4; CDR3nt: TGTGCCAGCAGTGAGGGTAGCGGGAGTAATGAGCAGTTCTTC; CDR3aa: CASSEGSGSNEQFF
d_gene: .; j_gene: TRBJ2-7; len: 12; v_gene: TRBV28; CDR3nt: TGTGCCAGCAGGGGGAGCTCCTACGAGCAGTACTTC; CDR3aa: CASRGSSYEQYF
d_gene: .; j_gene: TRBJ2-7; len: 16; v_gene: TRBV27; CDR3nt: TGTGCCAGCAGTCCCATCTTGGGGAGGTGGTCCTACGAGCAGTACTTC; CDR3aa: CASSPILGRWSYEQYF
d_gene: TRBD1; j_gene: TRBJ1-1; len: 15; v_gene: TRBV10-3; CDR3nt: TGTGCCATCAGAGGGGGACAGGGGATGAACACTGAAGCTTTCTTT; CDR3aa: CAIRGGQGMNTEAFF
d_gene: .; j_gene: TRBJ2-7; len: 15; v_gene: TRBV28; CDR3nt: TGTGCCAGCAGTTTATTAGTGAAATCGATCGGCGAGCAGTACTTC; CDR3aa: CASSLLVKSIGEQYF
d_gene: .; j_gene: TRBJ1-2; len: 13; v_gene: TRBV5-4; CDR3nt: TGTGCCAGCAGCTTGGAGACACAGTATGGCTACACCTTC; CDR3aa: CASSLETQYGYTF
d_gene: TRBD2; j_gene: TRBJ2-7; len: 13; v_gene: TRBV6-5; CDR3nt: TGTGCCAGCAGTTACGCGGGAGGAGGGGAGCAGTACTTC; CDR3aa: CASSYAGGGEQYF
d_gene: .; j_gene: TRBJ2-1; len: 13; v_gene: TRBV5-1; CDR3nt: TGCGCCAGTGCAAGGGGTTCCTACAATGAGCAGTTCTTC; CDR3aa: CASARGSYNEQFF
d_gene: .; j_gene: TRBJ2-3; len: 16; v_gene: TRBV6-5; CDR3nt: TGTGCCAGCAGTTACGGGGAGCTTCAGCACACAGATACGCAGTATTTT; CDR3aa: CASSYGELQHTDTQYF
d_gene: .; j_gene: TRBJ2-7; len: 15; v_gene: TRBV9; CDR3nt: TGTGCCAGCAGCCCCACCAGCGGGTCTACCTACGAGCAGTACTTC; CDR3aa: CASSPTSGSTYEQYF
d_gene: .; j_gene: TRBJ1-3; len: 15; v_gene: TRBV6-5; CDR3nt: TGTGCCAGCACCCCGGGTTTCTTCTCTGGAAACACCATATATTTT; CDR3aa: CASTPGFFSGNTIYF
d_gene: .; j_gene: TRBJ2-2; len: 19; v_gene: TRBV7-3; CDR3nt: TGTGCCAGCAATTCGGTAGGCAGGGTCGGTAAGATTAACACCGGGGAGCTGTTTTTT; CDR3aa: CASNSVGRVGKINTGELFF
d_gene: TRBD1; j_gene: TRBJ1-1; len: 16; v_gene: TRBV27; CDR3nt: TGTGCCAGCAGTCTCCGGGACAGGGGGCGTGACACTGAAGCTTTCTTT; CDR3aa: CASSLRDRGRDTEAFF
d_gene: TRBD2; j_gene: TRBJ2-2; len: 16; v_gene: TRBV28; CDR3nt: TGTGCCAGCAGCGCCCCCGGGACTAGTTACACCGGGGAGCTGTTTTTT; CDR3aa: CASSAPGTSYTGELFF
d_gene: TRBD1; j_gene: TRBJ1-5; len: 15; v_gene: TRBV11-2; CDR3nt: TGTGCCAGCAGCTTAGCCGGGACAGGTAATCAGCCCCAGCATTTT; CDR3aa: CASSLAGTGNQPQHF
d_gene: TRBD1; j_gene: TRBJ1-2; len: 12; v_gene: TRBV28; CDR3nt: TGTGCCAGCAGCAGGACAGGCTATGGCTACACCTTC; CDR3aa: CASSRTGYGYTF
d_gene: .; j_gene: TRBJ2-7; len: 13; v_gene: TRBV19; CDR3nt: TGTGCCAGTAGTATAGGCGGTAACTACGAGCAGTACTTC; CDR3aa: CASSIGGNYEQYF
d_gene: .; j_gene: TRBJ1-6; len: 15; v_gene: TRBV5-1; CDR3nt: TGCGCCAGCAGCTTAGACAGTCCCTATAATTCACCCCTCCACTTT; CDR3aa: CASSLDSPYNSPLHF
d_gene: TRBD1; j_gene: TRBJ1-6; len: 19; v_gene: TRBV11-2; CDR3nt: TGTGCCAGCAGCTTAGATCCCGCAAGACAGGGGGGATATAATTCACCCCTCCACTTT; CDR3aa: CASSLDPARQGGYNSPLHF
d_gene: .; j_gene: TRBJ1-5; len: 15; v_gene: TRBV19; CDR3nt: TGTGCCAGTAACTCGGGGCAGGGGTATGATCAGCCCCAGCATTTT; CDR3aa: CASNSGQGYDQPQHF
d_gene: TRBD2; j_gene: TRBJ2-3; len: 18; v_gene: TRBV19; CDR3nt: TGTGCCAGTAGTATAGTCTCAAGCGGGACTAGAAGCACAGATACGCAGTATTTT; CDR3aa: CASSIVSSGTRSTDTQYF
d_gene: TRBD1; j_gene: TRBJ2-7; len: 14; v_gene: TRBV18; CDR3nt: TGTGCCAGCTCATCGGGACAGGGGGCCTACGAGCAGTGCTTC; CDR3aa: CASSSGQGAYEQCF
d_gene: .; j_gene: TRBJ2-1; len: 11; v_gene: TRBV7-9; CDR3nt: TGTGCCAGCAGCTTTGGAGAGTTGCAGTTCTTC; CDR3aa: CASSFGELQFF
d_gene: TRBD2; j_gene: TRBJ2-7; len: 12; v_gene: TRBV7-3; CDR3nt: TGTGCCAGCAGCATAGCGGGCGGCGAGCAGTACTTC; CDR3aa: CASSIAGGEQYF
d_gene: TRBD2; j_gene: TRBJ2-7; len: 17; v_gene: TRBV5-1; CDR3nt: TGCGCCAGCAGCTTGGAGGCAAGCGGGAGCCTTTCCTACGAGCAGTACTTC; CDR3aa: CASSLEASGSLSYEQYF
d_gene: .; j_gene: TRBJ1-2; len: 13; v_gene: TRBV28; CDR3nt: TGTGCCAGCAGTGGGCCGGAGGTCTATGGCTACACCTTC; CDR3aa: CASSGPEVYGYTF
d_gene: .; j_gene: TRBJ2-7; len: 13; v_gene: TRBV28; CDR3nt: TGTGCCAGCAGTCCCGGACAGACCTACGAGCAGTACTTC; CDR3aa: CASSPGQTYEQYF
d_gene: TRBD1; j_gene: TRBJ2-5; len: 17; v_gene: TRBV5-6; CDR3nt: TGTGCCAGCAGCCCCCGTAGGGGACAGGGGGCTAGAGAGACCCAGTACTTC; CDR3aa: CASSPRRGQGARETQYF
d_gene: TRBD1; j_gene: TRBJ2-7; len: 12; v_gene: TRBV2; CDR3nt: TGTGCCAGATCGGGACAGGGTTCCGAGCAGTACTTC; CDR3aa: CARSGQGSEQYF
d_gene: .; j_gene: TRBJ2-7; len: 14; v_gene: TRBV14; CDR3nt: TGTGCCAGCAGCCGAACAGGGATAGGCTACGAGCAGTACTTC; CDR3aa: CASSRTGIGYEQYF
d_gene: TRBD1; j_gene: TRBJ2-3; len: 14; v_gene: TRBV5-8; CDR3nt: TGTGCCAGTACCCCGGGACAGGGTGGAGATACGCAGTATTTT; CDR3aa: CASTPGQGGDTQYF
d_gene: TRBD2; j_gene: TRBJ2-5; len: 16; v_gene: TRBV2; CDR3nt: TGTGCCAGCAGCCCCGGACTAGCGGGAGTTCAAGAGACCCAGTACTTC; CDR3aa: CASSPGLAGVQETQYF
d_gene: TRBD1; j_gene: TRBJ2-7; len: 16; v_gene: TRBV7-9; CDR3nt: TGTGCCAGCAGCTTACCCAGACAGGGGCTCATCGACGAGCAGTACTTC; CDR3aa: CASSLPRQGLIDEQYF
d_gene: .; j_gene: TRBJ1-2; len: 13; v_gene: TRBV6-6; CDR3nt: TGTGCCAGCAGTTATGGCACCCAGGGTGGTTACACCTTC; CDR3aa: CASSYGTQGGYTF
d_gene: .; j_gene: TRBJ1-4; len: 15; v_gene: TRBV6-1; CDR3nt: TGTGCCAGCCACTGGGGGGTACCAACTAATGAAAAACTGTTTTTT; CDR3aa: CASHWGVPTNEKLFF
d_gene: TRBD1; j_gene: TRBJ1-6; len: 17; v_gene: TRBV28; CDR3nt: TGTGCCAGCAGAACTCCCGGGGGCAGGGGGCTGAATTCACCCCTCCACTTT; CDR3aa: CASRTPGGRGLNSPLHF
d_gene: TRBD2; j_gene: TRBJ2-3; len: 17; v_gene: TRBV7-8; CDR3nt: TGTGCCAGCAGCTTAGCGGGTAGCGGGGTTAGCACAGATACGCAGTATTTT; CDR3aa: CASSLAGSGVSTDTQYF
d_gene: .; j_gene: TRBJ2-2; len: 16; v_gene: TRBV2; CDR3nt: TGTGCCAGCAGTGATTTAGGGGTGAGAGTTACCGGGGAGCTGTTTTTT; CDR3aa: CASSDLGVRVTGELFF
d_gene: .; j_gene: TRBJ2-5; len: 15; v_gene: TRBV28; CDR3nt: TGTGCCAGCAGTTTAGGTCCAGAACCGCAAGAGACCCAGTACTTC; CDR3aa: CASSLGPEPQETQYF
d_gene: TRBD1; j_gene: TRBJ2-1; len: 15; v_gene: TRBV11-2; CDR3nt: TGTGCCAGCAGCTCGGACAGGGCTATTAGGTATGAGCAGTTCTTC; CDR3aa: CASSSDRAIRYEQFF
d_gene: TRBD2; j_gene: TRBJ2-5; len: 15; v_gene: TRBV7-9; CDR3nt: TGTGCCAGCAGCCCGGGACTAGCGGGAAAAGAGACCCAGTACTTC; CDR3aa: CASSPGLAGKETQYF
d_gene: .; j_gene: TRBJ2-1; len: 11; v_gene: TRBV9; CDR3nt: TGTGCCAGCAGCCCCGGGTCTGAGCAGTTCTTC; CDR3aa: CASSPGSEQFF
d_gene: .; j_gene: TRBJ2-5; len: 13; v_gene: TRBV5-1; CDR3nt: TGCGCCAGCAGCTCAGGGGGGAAAGAGACCCAGTACTTC; CDR3aa: CASSSGGKETQYF
d_gene: .; j_gene: TRBJ2-1; len: 11; v_gene: TRBV28; CDR3nt: TGTGCCAGCAGCACAGGACATGAGCAGTTCTTC; CDR3aa: CASSTGHEQFF
d_gene: .; j_gene: TRBJ2-5; len: 14; v_gene: TRBV18; CDR3nt: TGTGCCAGCTCACCACCGCAGGGGGGAGAGACCCAGTACTTC; CDR3aa: CASSPPQGGETQYF